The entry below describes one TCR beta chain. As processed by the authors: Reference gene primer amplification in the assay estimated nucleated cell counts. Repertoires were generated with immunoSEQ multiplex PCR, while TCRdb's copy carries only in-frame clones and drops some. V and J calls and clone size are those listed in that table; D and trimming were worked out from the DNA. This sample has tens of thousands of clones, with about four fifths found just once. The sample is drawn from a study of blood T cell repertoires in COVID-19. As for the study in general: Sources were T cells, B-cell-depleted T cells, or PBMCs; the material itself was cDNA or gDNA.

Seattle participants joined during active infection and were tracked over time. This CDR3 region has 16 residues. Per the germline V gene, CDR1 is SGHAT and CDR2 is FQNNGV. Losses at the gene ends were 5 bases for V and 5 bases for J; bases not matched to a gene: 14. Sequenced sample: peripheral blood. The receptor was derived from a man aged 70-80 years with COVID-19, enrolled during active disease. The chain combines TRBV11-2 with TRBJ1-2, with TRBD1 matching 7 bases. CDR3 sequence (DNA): TGTGCCAGCAGCGGAGGTCGACTGACAGGGTCGTATGGCTACACCTTC. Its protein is CASSGGRLTGSYGYTF.